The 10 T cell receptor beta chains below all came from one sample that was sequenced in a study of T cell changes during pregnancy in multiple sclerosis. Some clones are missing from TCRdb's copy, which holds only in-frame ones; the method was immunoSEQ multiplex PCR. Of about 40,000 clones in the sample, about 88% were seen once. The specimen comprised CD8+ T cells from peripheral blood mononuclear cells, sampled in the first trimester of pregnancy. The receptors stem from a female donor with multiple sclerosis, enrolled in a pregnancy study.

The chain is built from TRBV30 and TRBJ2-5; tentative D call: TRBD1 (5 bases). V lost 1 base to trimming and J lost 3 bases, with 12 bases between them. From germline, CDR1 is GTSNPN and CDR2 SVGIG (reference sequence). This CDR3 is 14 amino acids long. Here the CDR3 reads CAWSALGREETQYF. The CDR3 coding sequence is TGTGCCTGGAGTGCTTTGGGCAGGGAAGAGACCCAGTACTTC.

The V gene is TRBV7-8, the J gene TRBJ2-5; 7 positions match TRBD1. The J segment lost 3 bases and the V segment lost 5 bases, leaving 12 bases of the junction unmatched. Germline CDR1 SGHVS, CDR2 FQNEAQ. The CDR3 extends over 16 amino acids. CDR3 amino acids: CASSLNNRGRKETQYF. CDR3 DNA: TGTGCCAGCAGCCTTAATAACAGGGGTCGAAAAGAGACCCAGTACTTC.

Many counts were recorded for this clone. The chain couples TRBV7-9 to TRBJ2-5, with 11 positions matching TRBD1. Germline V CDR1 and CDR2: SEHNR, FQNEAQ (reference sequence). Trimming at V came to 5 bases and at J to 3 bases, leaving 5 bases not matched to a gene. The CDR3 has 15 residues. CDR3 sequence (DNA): TGTGCCAGCAGCAGACCGGGACAGGGGGAAGAGACCCAGTACTTC. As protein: CASSRPGQGEETQYF.

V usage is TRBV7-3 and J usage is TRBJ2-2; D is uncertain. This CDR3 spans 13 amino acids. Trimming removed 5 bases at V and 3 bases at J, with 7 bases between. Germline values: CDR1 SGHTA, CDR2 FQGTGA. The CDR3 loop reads CASSPQYTGELFF. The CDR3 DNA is TGTGCCAGCAGCCCTCAGTACACCGGGGAGCTGTTTTTT. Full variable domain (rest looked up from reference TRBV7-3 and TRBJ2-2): GAGVSQTPSNKVTEKGKYVELRCDPISGHTALYWYRQSLGQGPEFLIYFQGTGAADDSGLPNDRFFAVRPEGSVSTLKIQRTERGDSAVYLCASSPQYTGELFFGEGSRLTVL.

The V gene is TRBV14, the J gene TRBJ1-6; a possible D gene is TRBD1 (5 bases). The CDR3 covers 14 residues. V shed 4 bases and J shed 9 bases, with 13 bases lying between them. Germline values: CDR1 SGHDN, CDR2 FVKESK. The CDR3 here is CASSLSGHSSPLHF. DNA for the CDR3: TGTGCCAGCAGCCTATCAGGGCATTCTTCACCCCTCCACTTT. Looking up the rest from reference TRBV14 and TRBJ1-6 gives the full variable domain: EAGVTQFPSHSVIEKGQTVTLRCDPISGHDNLYWYRRVMGKEIKFLLHFVKESKQDESGMPNNRFLAERTGGTYSTLKVQPAELEDSGVYFCASSLSGHSSPLHFGNGTRLTVT.

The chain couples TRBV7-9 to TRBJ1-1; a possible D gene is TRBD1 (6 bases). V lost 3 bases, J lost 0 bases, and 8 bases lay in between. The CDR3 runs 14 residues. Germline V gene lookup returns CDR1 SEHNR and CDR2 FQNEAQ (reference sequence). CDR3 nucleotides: TGTGCCAGCAGCTTCCAGGGGATGAACACTGAAGCTTTCTTT. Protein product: CASSFQGMNTEAFF.

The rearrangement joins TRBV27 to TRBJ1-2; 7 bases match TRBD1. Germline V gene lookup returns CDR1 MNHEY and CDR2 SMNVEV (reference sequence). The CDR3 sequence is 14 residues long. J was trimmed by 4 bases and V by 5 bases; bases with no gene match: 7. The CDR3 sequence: CASSTTGTAYGYTF. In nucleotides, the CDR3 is TGTGCCAGCAGTACTACCGGGACAGCCTATGGCTACACCTTC.

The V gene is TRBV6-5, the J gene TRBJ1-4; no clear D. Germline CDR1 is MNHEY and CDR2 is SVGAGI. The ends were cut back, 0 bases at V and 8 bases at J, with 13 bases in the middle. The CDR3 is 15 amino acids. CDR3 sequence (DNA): TGTGCCAGCAGTTACTCGCAGGCTTCGGGAGAAAAACTGTTTTTT. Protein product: CASSYSQASGEKLFF.

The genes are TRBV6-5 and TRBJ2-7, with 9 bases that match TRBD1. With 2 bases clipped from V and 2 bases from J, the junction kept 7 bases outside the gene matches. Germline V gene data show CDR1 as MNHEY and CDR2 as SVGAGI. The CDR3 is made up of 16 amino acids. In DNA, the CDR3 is TGTGCCAGCAGTTACCCCCACGGGACAGGGACCTACGAGCAGTACTTC. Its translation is CASSYPHGTGTYEQYF.

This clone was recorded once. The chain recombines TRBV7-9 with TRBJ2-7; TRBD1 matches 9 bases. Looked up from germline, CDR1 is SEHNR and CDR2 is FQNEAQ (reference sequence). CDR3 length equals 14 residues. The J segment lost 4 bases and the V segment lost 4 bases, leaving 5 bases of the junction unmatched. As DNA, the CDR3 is TGTGCCAGCAGCTCGCCGGACAGGGGATACGAGCAGTACTTC. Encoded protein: CASSSPDRGYEQYF. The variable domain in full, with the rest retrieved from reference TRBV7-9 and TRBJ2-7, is DTGVSQNPRHKITKRGQNVTFRCDPISEHNRLYWYRQTLGQGPEFLTYFQNEAQLEKSRLLSDRFSAERPKGSFSTLEIQRTEQGDSAMYLCASSSPDRGYEQYFGPGTRLTVT.